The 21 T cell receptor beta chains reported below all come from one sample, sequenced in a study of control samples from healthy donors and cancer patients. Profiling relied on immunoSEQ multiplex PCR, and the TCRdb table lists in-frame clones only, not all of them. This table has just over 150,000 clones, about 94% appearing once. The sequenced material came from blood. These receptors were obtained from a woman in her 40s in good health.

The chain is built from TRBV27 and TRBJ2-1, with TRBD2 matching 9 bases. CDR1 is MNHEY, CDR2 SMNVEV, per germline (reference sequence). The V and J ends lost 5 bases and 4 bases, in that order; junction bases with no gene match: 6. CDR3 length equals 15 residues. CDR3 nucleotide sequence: TGTGCCAGCAGTCCAGCGGGAGGTCGATACAATGAGCAGTTCTTC. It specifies CASSPAGGRYNEQFF.

The DNA for the CDR3 is TGTGCCAGCAGCCCTATATCCCGACTACCGACTAACTCCTACAATGAGCAGTTCTTC. Encoded protein: CASSPISRLPTNSYNEQFF. This chain links TRBV11-2 with TRBJ2-1; tentatively, D is TRBD2 (5 bases). Germline CDR1 and CDR2: SGHAT and FQNNGV. The CDR3 contains 19 residues. V was trimmed by 5 bases and J by 0 bases, leaving 23 bases between them.

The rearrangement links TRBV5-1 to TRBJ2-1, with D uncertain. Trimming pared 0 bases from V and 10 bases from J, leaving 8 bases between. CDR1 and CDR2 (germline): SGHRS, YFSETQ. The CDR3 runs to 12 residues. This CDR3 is CASSLDRNEQFF. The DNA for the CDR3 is TGCGCCAGCAGCTTGGATAGGAACGAGCAGTTCTTC.

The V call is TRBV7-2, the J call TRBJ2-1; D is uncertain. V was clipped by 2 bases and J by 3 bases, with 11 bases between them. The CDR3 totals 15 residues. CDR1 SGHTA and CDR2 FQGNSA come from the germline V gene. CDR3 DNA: TGTGCCAGCAGCTTAATGCCCCTTATCTACAATGAGCAGTTCTTC. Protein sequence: CASSLMPLIYNEQFF.

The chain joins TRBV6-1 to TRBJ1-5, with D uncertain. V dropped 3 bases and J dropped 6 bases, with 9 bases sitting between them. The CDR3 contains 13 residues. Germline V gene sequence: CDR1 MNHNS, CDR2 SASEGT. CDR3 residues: CASSERGGQPQHF. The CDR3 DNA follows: TGTGCCAGCAGTGAGCGGGGTGGTCAGCCCCAGCATTTT.

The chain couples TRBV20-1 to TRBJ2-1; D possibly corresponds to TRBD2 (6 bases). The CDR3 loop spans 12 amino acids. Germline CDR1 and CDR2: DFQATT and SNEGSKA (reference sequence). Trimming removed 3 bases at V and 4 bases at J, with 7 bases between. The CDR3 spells CSASSGYNEQFF. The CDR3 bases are TGCAGTGCTAGTAGCGGTTACAATGAGCAGTTCTTC.

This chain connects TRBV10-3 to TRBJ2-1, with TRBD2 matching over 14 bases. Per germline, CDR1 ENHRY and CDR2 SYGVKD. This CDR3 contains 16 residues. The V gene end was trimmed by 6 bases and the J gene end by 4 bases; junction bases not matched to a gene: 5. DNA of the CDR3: TGTGCCATCAGGTCGACTAGCGGGGGGGCGTACAATGAGCAGTTCTTC. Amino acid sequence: CAIRSTSGGAYNEQFF.

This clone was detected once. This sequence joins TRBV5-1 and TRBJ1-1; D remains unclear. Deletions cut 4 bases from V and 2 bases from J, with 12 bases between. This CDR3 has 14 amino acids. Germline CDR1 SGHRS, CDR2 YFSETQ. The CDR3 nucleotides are TGCGCCAGCAGCGTGGACGGCGTTAACACTGAAGCTTTCTTT. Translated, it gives CASSVDGVNTEAFF. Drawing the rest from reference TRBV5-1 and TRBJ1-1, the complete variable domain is KAGVTQTPRYLIKTRGQQVTLSCSPISGHRSVSWYQQTPGQGLQFLFEYFSETQRNKGNFPGRFSGRQFSNSRSEMNVSTLELGDSALYLCASSVDGVNTEAFFGQGTRLTVV.

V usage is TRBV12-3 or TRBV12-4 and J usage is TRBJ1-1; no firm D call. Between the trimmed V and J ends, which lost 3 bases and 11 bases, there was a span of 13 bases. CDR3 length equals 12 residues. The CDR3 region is CASSLGVAGAFF. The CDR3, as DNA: TGTGCCAGCAGTTTGGGAGTGGCGGGGGCTTTCTTT.

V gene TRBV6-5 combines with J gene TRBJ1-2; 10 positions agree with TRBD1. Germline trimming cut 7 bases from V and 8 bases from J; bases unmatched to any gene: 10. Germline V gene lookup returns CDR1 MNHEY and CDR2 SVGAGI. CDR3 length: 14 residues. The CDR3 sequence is CASTLGQGVTGYTF. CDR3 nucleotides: TGTGCCAGCACCTTAGGACAGGGGGTGACGGGCTACACCTTC.

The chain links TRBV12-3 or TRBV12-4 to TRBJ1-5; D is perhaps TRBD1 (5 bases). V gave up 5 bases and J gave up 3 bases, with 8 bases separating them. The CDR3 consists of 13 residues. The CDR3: CASSRGFNQPQHF. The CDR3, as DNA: TGTGCCAGCAGTCGGGGGTTCAATCAGCCCCAGCATTTT.

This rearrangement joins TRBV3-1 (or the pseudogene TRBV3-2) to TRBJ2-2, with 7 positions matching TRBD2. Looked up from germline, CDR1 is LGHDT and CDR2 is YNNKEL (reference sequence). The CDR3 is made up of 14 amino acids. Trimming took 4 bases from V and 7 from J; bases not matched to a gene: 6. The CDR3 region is CASSLRGEVGELFF. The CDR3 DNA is TGTGCCAGCAGCCTTCGGGGGGAAGTCGGGGAGCTGTTTTTT.

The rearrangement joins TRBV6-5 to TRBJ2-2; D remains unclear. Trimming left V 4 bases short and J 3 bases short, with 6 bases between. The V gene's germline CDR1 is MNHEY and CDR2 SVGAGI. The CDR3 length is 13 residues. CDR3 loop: CASSLPYTGELFF. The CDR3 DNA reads TGTGCCAGCAGTTTACCCTACACCGGGGAGCTGTTTTTT.

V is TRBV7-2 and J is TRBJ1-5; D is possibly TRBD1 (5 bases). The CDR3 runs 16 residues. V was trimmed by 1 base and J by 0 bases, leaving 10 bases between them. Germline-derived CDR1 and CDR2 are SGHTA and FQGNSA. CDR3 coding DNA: TGTGCCAGCAGCTTAGTAGGGACCCATAGCAATCAGCCCCAGCATTTT. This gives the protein CASSLVGTHSNQPQHF.

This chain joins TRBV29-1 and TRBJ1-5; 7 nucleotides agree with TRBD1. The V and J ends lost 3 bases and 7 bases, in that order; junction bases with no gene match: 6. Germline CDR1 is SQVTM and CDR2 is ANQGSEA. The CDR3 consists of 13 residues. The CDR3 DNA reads TGCAGCGTTGAGGGGACAGCAGGACAGCCCCAGCATTTT. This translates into CSVEGTAGQPQHF.

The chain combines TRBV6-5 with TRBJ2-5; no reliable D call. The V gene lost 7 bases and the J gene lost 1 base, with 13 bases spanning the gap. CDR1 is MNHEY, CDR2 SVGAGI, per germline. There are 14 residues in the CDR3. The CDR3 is CASKIAPRQETQYF. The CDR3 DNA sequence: TGTGCCAGCAAAATTGCCCCACGCCAAGAGACCCAGTACTTC.

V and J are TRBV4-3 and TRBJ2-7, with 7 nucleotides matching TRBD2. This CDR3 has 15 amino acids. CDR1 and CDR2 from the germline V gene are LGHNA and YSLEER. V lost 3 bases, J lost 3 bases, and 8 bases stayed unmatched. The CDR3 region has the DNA TGCGCCAGCAGCCAGATCCAGCGGGGTTACTACGAGCAGTACTTC. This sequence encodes CASSQIQRGYYEQYF.

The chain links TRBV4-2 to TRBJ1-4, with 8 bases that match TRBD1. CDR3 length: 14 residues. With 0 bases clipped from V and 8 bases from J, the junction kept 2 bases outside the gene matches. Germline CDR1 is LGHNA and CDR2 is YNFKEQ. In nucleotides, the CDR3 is TGTGCCAGCAGCCAAGACAGGGGGCGAGAAAAACTGTTTTTT. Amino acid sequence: CASSQDRGREKLFF.

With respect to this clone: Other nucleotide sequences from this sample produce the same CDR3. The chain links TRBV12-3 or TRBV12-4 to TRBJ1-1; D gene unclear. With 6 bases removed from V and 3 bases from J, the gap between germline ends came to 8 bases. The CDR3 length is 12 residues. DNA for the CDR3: TGTGCCAGCAGCCTCCCATACACTGAAGCTTTCTTT. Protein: CASSLPYTEAFF.

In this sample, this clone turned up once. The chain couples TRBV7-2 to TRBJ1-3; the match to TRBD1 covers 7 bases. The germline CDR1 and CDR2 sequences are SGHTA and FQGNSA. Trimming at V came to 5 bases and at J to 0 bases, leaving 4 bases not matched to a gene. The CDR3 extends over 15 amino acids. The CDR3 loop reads CASSPGQTSGNTIYF. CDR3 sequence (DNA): TGTGCCAGCAGCCCGGGACAGACCTCTGGAAACACCATATATTTT.

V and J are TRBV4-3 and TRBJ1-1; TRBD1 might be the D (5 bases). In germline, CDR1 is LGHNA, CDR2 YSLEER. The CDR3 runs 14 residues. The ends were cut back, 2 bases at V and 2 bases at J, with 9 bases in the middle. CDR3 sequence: CASSQSGKNTEAFF. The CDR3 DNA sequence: TGCGCCAGCAGCCAATCAGGGAAAAACACTGAAGCTTTCTTT.